Given below is one T cell receptor (beta chain) in context. Its target is unknown. The sample originates from a study of cytomegalovirus exposure and HLA in healthy donors. PCR primers comprised 60 Vbeta and 13 Jbeta primers. Some clones are missing from TCRdb's copy, which holds only in-frame ones; the method was immunoSEQ multiplex PCR. The sample includes some 90,000 clones, about 80% seen only once; the top ten take roughly 6%. Study conclusions and caveats: A later analysis reportedly found fewer N-insertions in an Asian-associated ancestry cluster than the approximately 670-donor mean. As was reported, the HLA-A and HLA-B alleles of most subjects were accurately predicted from TCR beta sequences.

There are 15 residues in the CDR3. CDR1 is SGHRS and CDR2 is YFSETQ in the germline V gene. V lost 5 bases and J lost 2, with 15 bases in between. This sequence was found in a female donor in good health and CMV-seronegative. Sequenced: PBMCs. The rearrangement joins TRBV5-1 to TRBJ2-3; D is ambiguous. This CDR3 is CASRRSYLVTDTQYF. The CDR3, as DNA: TGCGCCAGCAGGCGGAGTTACCTAGTCACAGATACGCAGTATTTT.